The clone carrying this T cell receptor (beta chain) was seen ten or more times. The antigen is unknown. This sample stems from a study of T cells after yellow fever vaccination. About the research overall: Where fractions had low cell numbers, libraries were prepared from them with the SMART-Seq v4 Ultra Low Input RNA kit. Overall study results and limits: Highly abundant clonotypes carried over from the bulk population could end up in FACS-sorted repertoires as contaminants. Peaking faster, on day 5 versus 15, the secondary response was nonetheless weaker. Post-booster samples contained most primary-vaccination clones (around 95% CD4, approximately 88% CD8).

Germline CDR1 is LGHNA and CDR2 is YNFKEQ. CDR3 length equals 15 residues. V was clipped by 0 bases and J by 5 bases; unmatched bases: 2. Each CDR3 protein is one row after TCRdb ran MiXCR on the 5' RACE reads. The sample carries 180,000 or so distinct CDR3 sequences, 8% to 13% recorded once. This chain links TRBV4-2 with TRBJ2-5; the match to TRBD2 covers 11 bases. Sequencing was performed on CD8+ T cells sorted from PBMCs, taken 15 days after the yellow fever booster vaccination. The sequence was obtained from a man younger than 30 who received the YFV17D yellow fever vaccine. Here the CDR3 DNA reads TGTGCCAGCAGCCAAGATAGCGGGGGGGCCGAGACCCAGTACTTC. Translation: CASSQDSGGAETQYF.